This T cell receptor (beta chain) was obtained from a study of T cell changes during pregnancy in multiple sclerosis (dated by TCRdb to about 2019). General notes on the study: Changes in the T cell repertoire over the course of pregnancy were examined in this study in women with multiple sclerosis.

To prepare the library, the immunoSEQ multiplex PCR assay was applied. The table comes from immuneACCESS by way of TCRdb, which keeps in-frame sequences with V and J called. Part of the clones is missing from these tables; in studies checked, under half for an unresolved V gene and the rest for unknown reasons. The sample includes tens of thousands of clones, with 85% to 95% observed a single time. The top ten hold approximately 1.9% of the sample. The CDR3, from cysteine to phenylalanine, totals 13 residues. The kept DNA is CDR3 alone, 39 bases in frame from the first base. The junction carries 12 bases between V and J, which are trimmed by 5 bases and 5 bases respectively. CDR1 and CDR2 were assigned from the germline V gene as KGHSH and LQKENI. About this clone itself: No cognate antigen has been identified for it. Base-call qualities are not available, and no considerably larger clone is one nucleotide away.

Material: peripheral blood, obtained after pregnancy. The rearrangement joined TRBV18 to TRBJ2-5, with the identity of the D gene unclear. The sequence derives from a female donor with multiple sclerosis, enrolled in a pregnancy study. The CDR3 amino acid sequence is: CASSEFAVETQYF. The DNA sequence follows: TGTGCCAGCTCAGAATTTGCGGTGGAGACCCAGTACTTC. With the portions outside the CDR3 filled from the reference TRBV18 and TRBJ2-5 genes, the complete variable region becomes NAGVMQNPRHLVRRRGQEARLRCSPMKGHSHVYWYRQLPEEGLKFMVYLQKENIIDESGMPKERFSAEFPKEGPSILRIQQVVRGDSAAYFCASSEFAVETQYFGPGTRLLVL.